Below, 12 T cell receptor beta chains from the same sample are listed, as sequenced in a study of CD8 T cells in Susac syndrome. A quantity of about 0.5 to 1 ug RNA underwent reverse transcription using random hexamers. TCRdb passed the immunoSEQ multiplex PCR reads through MiXCR, listing each CDR3 protein once. Among 100,000 to 150,000 distinct CDR3 sequences, over 85% were seen once, and the ten largest hold around 0.2%. The sequencing sample was made of CD8+ T cells from PBMCs. All receptors derive from a human donor with Susac syndrome.

The chain recombines TRBV12-5 with TRBJ2-1; 7 bases line up with TRBD2. This CDR3 has 14 amino acids. Per the germline V gene, CDR1 is LGHNT and CDR2 is FRNRAP. The V segment lost 2 bases and the J segment 8 bases; nucleotides outside the gene matches: 6. CDR3 bases: TGTGCTAGTGGTTTGACCCCCCTAGCGGATGAGCAGTTCTTC. Translation: CASGLTPLADEQFF. Using reference TRBV12-5 and TRBJ2-1 for the parts outside the CDR3, the full variable domain is DARVTQTPRHKVTEMGQEVTMRCQPILGHNTVFWYRQTMMQGLELLAYFRNRAPLDDSGMPKDRFSAEMPDATLATLKIQPSEPRDSAVYFCASGLTPLADEQFFGPGTRLTVL.

CDR3 DNA sequence: TGTGCCAGCCTGGCAGGGTTGTGGTATGGCTACACCTTC. This translates into CASLAGLWYGYTF. The V gene is TRBV6-2 or TRBV6-3, the J gene TRBJ1-2; possible D gene TRBD1, 5 bases. The CDR3 runs to 13 residues. Germline V gives CDR1 MNHEY, CDR2 SVGEGT. V dropped 8 bases and J dropped 5 bases, with 15 bases sitting between them.

This clonotype has just a few counts. The rearrangement links TRBV27 to TRBJ2-7, with D hard to call. This CDR3 spans 13 amino acids. Trimming took 6 bases from V and 0 from J, leaving 9 bases between them. Germline CDR1 and CDR2: MNHEY and SMNVEV (reference sequence). The CDR3 DNA sequence: TGTGCCAGCAGCCCCGGTGCCTCCTACGAGCAGTACTTC. It translates to CASSPGASYEQYF.

This clonotype was seen just once. The chain recombines TRBV5-1 with TRBJ2-1; 8 positions match TRBD2. The V and J ends lost 2 bases and 5 bases, in that order; junction bases with no gene match: 9. Germline V gene lookup returns CDR1 SGHRS and CDR2 YFSETQ. This CDR3 has 16 residues. Here the CDR3 reads CASSFPQGGGNNEQFF. DNA for the CDR3: TGCGCCAGCAGCTTCCCCCAGGGCGGGGGGAACAATGAGCAGTTCTTC.

This clonotype was found once. The V call is TRBV12-3 or TRBV12-4, the J call TRBJ2-2; D ambiguous. V shed 3 bases and J shed 4 bases, with 9 bases lying between them. The CDR3 consists of 14 residues. This CDR3 reads CASSFGLGTGELFF. CDR3 nucleotide sequence: TGTGCCAGCAGTTTTGGTTTGGGCACCGGGGAGCTGTTTTTT.

This sequence joins TRBV5-1 and TRBJ2-7, with 9 bases lining up with TRBD1. CDR3 length: 17 residues. CDR1 is SGHRS and CDR2 is YFSETQ in the germline V gene. Trimming at V came to 1 base and at J to 4 bases, leaving 12 bases not matched to a gene. The CDR3: CASSLFGTGIADYEQYF. CDR3 nucleotide sequence: TGCGCCAGCAGCTTGTTTGGGACAGGGATCGCGGATTACGAGCAGTACTTC.

The chain uses TRBV12-5 and TRBJ2-5; the D is unclear. CDR1 is LGHNT and CDR2 is FRNRAP in the germline V gene. This CDR3 region has 12 residues. V was clipped by 6 bases and J by 4 bases, with 9 bases between them. CDR3 residues: CASGPSVETQYF. CDR3 sequence (DNA): TGTGCTAGTGGCCCATCGGTAGAGACCCAGTACTTC.

The chain recombines TRBV9 with TRBJ2-2, with D possibly TRBD2 on 5 matching bases. The CDR3 length is 15 residues. CDR1 SGDLS and CDR2 YYNGEE come from the germline V gene. Trimming took 2 bases from V and 5 from J, leaving 13 bases between them. The DNA for the CDR3 is TGTGCCAGCAGCGTGTGGGAGAAGGTTACCGGGGAGCTGTTTTTT. This sequence encodes CASSVWEKVTGELFF.

This chain connects TRBV29-1 to TRBJ2-7, with D unresolved. In germline, CDR1 is SQVTM, CDR2 ANQGSEA. The V gene lost 2 bases and the J gene lost 5 bases, with 16 bases spanning the gap. The CDR3 consists of 14 residues. Here the CDR3 reads CSVETASPGDEQYF. The CDR3 DNA is TGCAGCGTTGAAACGGCGTCCCCCGGTGACGAGCAGTACTTC.

The chain combines TRBV18 with TRBJ2-3; D is possibly TRBD1 or TRBD2 (5 bases each). V was pared by 0 bases and J by 3 bases, with 10 bases between. There are 15 residues in the CDR3. Germline V gives CDR1 KGHSH, CDR2 LQKENI. The CDR3 protein is CASSPPSRETDTQYF. CDR3 bases: TGTGCCAGCTCACCACCTAGCAGGGAGACAGATACGCAGTATTTT.

This rearrangement joins TRBV27 to TRBJ2-5; D remains unclear. CDR3 length: 15 amino acids. From germline, CDR1 is MNHEY and CDR2 SMNVEV (reference sequence). Trimming took 6 bases from V and 2 from J, leaving 16 bases between them. The CDR3 here is CASRPFHGIQETQYF. The DNA for the CDR3 is TGTGCCAGCAGACCATTCCACGGAATTCAAGAGACCCAGTACTTC.

The chain has TRBV5-1 and TRBJ2-2; D remains unclear. The germline CDR1 and CDR2 sequences are SGHRS and YFSETQ. The ends were cut back, 4 bases at V and 3 bases at J, with 10 bases in the middle. This CDR3 has 14 residues. The CDR3 bases are TGCGCCAGCAGCGCCCGGGCGGACACCGGGGAGCTGTTTTTT. This sequence encodes CASSARADTGELFF.